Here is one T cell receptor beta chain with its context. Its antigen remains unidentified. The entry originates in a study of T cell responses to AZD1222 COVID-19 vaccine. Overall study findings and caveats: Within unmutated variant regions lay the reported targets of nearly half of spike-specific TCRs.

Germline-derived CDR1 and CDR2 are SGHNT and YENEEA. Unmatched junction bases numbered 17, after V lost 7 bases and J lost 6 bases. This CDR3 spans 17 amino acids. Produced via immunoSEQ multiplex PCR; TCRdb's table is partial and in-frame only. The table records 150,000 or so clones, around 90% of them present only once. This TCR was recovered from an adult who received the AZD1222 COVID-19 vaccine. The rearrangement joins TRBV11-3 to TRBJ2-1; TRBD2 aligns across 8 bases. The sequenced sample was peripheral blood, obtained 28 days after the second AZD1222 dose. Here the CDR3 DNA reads TGTGCCAGCACCACCGAAATTGGGCTAGCGGGCCGCAATGAGCAGTTCTTC. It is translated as CASTTEIGLAGRNEQFF.